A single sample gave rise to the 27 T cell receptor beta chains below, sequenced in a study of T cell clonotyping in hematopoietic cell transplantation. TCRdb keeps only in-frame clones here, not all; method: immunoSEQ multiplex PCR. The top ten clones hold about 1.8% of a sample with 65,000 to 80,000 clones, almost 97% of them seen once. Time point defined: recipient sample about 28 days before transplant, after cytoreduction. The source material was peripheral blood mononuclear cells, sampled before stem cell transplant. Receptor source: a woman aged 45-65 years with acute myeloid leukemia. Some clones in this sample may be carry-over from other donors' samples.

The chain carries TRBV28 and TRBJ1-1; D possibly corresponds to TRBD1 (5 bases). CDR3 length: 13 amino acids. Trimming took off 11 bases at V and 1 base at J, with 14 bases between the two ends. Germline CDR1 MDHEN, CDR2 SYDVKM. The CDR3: CAGRRQTNTEAFF. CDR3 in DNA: TGTGCCGGAAGGCGACAGACGAACACTGAAGCTTTCTTT.

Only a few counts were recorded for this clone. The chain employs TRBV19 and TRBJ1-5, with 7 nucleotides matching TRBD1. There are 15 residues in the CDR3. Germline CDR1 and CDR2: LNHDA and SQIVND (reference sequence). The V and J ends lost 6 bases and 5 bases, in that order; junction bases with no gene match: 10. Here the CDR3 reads CASSSGGGRDQPQHF. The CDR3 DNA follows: TGTGCCAGTAGCTCCGGAGGGGGCCGGGATCAGCCCCAGCATTTT.

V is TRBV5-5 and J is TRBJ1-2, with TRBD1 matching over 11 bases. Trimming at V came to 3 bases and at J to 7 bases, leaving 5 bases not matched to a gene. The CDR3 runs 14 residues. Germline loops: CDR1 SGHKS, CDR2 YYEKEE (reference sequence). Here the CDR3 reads CASSYSGTGGGYTF. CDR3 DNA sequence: TGTGCCAGCAGCTACTCCGGGACAGGGGGTGGCTACACCTTC.

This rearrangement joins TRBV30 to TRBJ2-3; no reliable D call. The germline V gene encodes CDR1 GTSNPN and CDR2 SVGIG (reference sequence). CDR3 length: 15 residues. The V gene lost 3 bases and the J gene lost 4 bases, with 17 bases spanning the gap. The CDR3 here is CAWSQVGRLADTQYF. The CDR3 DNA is TGTGCCTGGAGCCAGGTAGGACGTCTCGCAGATACGCAGTATTTT.

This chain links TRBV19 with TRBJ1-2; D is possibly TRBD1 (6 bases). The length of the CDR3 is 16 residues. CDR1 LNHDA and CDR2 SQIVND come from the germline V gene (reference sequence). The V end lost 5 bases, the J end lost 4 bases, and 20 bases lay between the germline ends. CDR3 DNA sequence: TGTGCCAGTAGTGAGTTCAGGGGAAGCGGAGTCTATGGCTACACCTTC. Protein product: CASSEFRGSGVYGYTF.

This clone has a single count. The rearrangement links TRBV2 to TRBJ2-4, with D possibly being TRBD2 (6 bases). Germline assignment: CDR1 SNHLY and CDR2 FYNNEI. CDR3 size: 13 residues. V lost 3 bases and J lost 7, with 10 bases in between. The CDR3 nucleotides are TGTGCCAGCAGTGAGCGGAGGGTGAACATTCAGTACTTC. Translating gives CASSERRVNIQYF. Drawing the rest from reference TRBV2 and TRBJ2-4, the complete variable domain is EPEVTQTPSHQVTQMGQEVILRCVPISNHLYFYWYRQILGQKVEFLVSFYNNEISEKSEIFDDQFSVERPDGSNFTLKIRSTKLEDSAMYFCASSERRVNIQYFGAGTRLSVL.

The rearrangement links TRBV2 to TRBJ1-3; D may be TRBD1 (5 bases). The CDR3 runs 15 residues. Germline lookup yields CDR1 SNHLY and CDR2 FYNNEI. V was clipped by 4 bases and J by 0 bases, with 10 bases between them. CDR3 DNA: TGTGCCAGCAGTGTGGGCAGGGCCTCTGGAAACACCATATATTTT. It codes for CASSVGRASGNTIYF.

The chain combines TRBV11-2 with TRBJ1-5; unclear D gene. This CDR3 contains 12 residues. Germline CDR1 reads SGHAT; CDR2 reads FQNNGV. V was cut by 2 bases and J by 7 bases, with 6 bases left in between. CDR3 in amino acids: CASSLSGQPQHF. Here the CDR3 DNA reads TGTGCCAGCAGCTTAAGCGGGCAGCCCCAGCATTTT. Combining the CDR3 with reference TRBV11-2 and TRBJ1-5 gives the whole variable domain EAGVAQSPRYKIIEKRQSVAFWCNPISGHATLYWYQQILGQGPKLLIQFQNNGVVDDSQLPKDRFSAERLKGVDSTLKIQPAKLEDSAVYLCASSLSGQPQHFGDGTRLSIL.

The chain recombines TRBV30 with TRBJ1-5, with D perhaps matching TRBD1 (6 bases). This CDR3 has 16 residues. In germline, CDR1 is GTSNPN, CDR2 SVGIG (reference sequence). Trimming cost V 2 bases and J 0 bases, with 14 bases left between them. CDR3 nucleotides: TGTGCCTGGAGTAGTAGGGGGGTCCGTAGCAATCAGCCCCAGCATTTT. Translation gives CAWSSRGVRSNQPQHF.

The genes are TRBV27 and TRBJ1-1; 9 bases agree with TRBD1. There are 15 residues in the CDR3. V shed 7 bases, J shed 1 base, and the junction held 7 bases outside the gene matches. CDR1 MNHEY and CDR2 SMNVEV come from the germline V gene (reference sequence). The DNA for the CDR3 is TGTGCCAGCACTGGACAGGGGAAAGGGAACACTGAAGCTTTCTTT. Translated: CASTGQGKGNTEAFF.

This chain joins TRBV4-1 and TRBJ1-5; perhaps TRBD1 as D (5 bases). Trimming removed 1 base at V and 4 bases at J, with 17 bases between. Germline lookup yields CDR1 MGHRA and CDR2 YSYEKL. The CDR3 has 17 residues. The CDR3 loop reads CASSQALQGRRNQPQHF. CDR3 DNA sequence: TGCGCCAGCAGCCAAGCCCTTCAGGGTCGACGGAATCAGCCCCAGCATTTT.

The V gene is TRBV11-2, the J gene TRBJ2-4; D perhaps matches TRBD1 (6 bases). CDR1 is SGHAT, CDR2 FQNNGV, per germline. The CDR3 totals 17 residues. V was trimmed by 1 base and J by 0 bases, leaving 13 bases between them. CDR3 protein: CASSLALDRLAKNIQYF. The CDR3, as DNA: TGTGCCAGCAGCTTAGCCTTGGACAGACTAGCCAAAAACATTCAGTACTTC.

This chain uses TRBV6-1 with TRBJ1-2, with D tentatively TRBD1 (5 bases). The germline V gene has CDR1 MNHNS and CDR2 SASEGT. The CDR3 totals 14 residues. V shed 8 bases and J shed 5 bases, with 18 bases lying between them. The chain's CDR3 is CASQLQGDGYGYTF. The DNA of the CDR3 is TGTGCCAGCCAATTGCAAGGGGACGGGTATGGCTACACCTTC.

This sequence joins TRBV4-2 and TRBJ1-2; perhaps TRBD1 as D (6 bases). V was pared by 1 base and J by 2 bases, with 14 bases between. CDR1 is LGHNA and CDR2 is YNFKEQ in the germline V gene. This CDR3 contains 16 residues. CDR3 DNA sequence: TGTGCCAGCAGCCAAGGTCTGAGGACAGCGAACTATGGCTACACCTTC. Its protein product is CASSQGLRTANYGYTF.

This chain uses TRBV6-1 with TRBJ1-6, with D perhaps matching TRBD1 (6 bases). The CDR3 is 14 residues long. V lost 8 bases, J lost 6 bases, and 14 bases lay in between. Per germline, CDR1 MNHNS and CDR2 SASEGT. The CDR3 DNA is TGTGCCAGCCGCGACCAGGGGCCTAATTCACCCCTCCACTTT. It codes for CASRDQGPNSPLHF.

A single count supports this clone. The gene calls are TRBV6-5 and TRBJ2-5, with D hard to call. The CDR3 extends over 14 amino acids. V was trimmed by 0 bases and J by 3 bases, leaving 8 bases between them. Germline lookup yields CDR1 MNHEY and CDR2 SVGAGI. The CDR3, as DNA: TGTGCCAGCAGTTACTCCGAAAGCAAAGAGACCCAGTACTTC. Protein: CASSYSESKETQYF.

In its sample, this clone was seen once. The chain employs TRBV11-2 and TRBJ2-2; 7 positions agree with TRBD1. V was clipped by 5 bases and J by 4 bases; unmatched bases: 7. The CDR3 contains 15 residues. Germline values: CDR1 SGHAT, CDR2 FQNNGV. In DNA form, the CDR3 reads TGTGCCAGCAGCGACCGTGCAGGGGGCACCGGGGAGCTGTTTTTT. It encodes CASSDRAGGTGELFF.

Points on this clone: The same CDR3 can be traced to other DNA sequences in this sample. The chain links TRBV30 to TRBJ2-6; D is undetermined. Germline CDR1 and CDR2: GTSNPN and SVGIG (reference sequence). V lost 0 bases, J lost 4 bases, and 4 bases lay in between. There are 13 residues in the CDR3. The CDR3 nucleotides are TGTGCCTGGAGTGTAGGAGGGGCCAACGTCCTGACTTTC. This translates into CAWSVGGANVLTF. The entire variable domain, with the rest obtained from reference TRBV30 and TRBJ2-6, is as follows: SQTIHQWPATLVQPVGSPLSLECTVEGTSNPNLYWYRQAAGRGLQLLFYSVGIGQISSEVPQNLSASRPQDRQFILSSKKLLLSDSGFYLCAWSVGGANVLTFGAGSRLTVL.

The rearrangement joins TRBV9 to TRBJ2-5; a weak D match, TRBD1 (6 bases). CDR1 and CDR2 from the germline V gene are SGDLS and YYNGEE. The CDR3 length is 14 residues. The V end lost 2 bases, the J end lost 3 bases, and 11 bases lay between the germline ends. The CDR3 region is CASSVGDKKETQYF. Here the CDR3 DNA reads TGTGCCAGCAGCGTTGGGGACAAAAAAGAGACCCAGTACTTC.

This CDR3 reads CATYPRECYYEQYF. DNA of the CDR3: TGTGCCACCTACCCCCGGGAATGCTACTACGAGCAGTACTTC. V and J are TRBV27 and TRBJ2-7; tentative D call: TRBD2 (5 bases). Germline lookup yields CDR1 MNHEY and CDR2 SMNVEV (reference sequence). This CDR3 is built from 14 residues. V lost 10 bases and J 3 bases, leaving 19 bases between the germline ends.

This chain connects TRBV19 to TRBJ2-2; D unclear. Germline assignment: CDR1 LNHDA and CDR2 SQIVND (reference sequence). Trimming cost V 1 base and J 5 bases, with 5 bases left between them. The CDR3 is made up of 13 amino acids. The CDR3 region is CASSIGITGELFF. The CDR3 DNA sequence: TGTGCCAGTAGTATAGGTATTACCGGGGAGCTGTTTTTT.

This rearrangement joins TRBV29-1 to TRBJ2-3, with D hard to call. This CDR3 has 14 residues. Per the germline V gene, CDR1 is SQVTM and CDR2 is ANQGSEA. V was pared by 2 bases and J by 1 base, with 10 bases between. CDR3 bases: TGCAGCGTTGAATGGACGGCAGGCACAGATACGCAGTATTTT. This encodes CSVEWTAGTDTQYF.

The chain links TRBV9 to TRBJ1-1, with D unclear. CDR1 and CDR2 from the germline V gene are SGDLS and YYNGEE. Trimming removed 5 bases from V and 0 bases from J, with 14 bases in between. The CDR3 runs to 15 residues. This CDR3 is CASRKDLGMNTEAFF. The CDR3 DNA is TGTGCCAGCAGAAAAGACTTGGGTATGAACACTGAAGCTTTCTTT.

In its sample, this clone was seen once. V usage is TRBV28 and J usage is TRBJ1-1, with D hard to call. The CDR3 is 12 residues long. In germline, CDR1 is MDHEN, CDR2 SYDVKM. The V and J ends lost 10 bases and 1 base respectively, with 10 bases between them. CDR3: CANREGNTEAFF. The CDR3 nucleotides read TGTGCCAACAGAGAGGGGAACACTGAAGCTTTCTTT.

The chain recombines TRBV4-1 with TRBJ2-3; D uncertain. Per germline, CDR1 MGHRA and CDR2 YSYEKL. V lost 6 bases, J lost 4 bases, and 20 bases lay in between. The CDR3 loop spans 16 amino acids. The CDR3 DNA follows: TGCGCCAGCAGTGAGGTGCTACCGATGTTCGCAGATACGCAGTATTTT. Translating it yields CASSEVLPMFADTQYF.

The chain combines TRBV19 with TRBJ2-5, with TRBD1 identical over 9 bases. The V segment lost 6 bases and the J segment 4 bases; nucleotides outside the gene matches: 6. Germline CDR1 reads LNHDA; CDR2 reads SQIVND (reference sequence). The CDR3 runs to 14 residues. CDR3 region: CASSRDRVPETQYF. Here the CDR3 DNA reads TGTGCCAGTAGCAGGGACAGGGTGCCAGAGACCCAGTACTTC.

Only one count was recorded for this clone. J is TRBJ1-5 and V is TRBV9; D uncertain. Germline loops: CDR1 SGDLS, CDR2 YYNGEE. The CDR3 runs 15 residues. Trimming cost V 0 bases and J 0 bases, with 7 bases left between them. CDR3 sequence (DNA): TGTGCCAGCAGCGTAGACAGTTATAGCAATCAGCCCCAGCATTTT. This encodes CASSVDSYSNQPQHF.